The entry that follows covers one TCR beta chain sequence. Its cognate antigen has yet to be identified. No much larger clone is present one base from it, and per-base qualities are unavailable. The data were taken from a study of T cell changes during pregnancy in multiple sclerosis (dated by TCRdb to about 2019). General notes on the study: In women with multiple sclerosis, the researchers looked at how the T cell repertoire shifted as pregnancy progressed.

Library generation was performed with the immunoSEQ multiplex PCR assay. What TCRdb holds here is the immuneACCESS table cut down to in-frame rearrangements. Part of the clones is not present; checked against another copy, under half of the missing clones reflect an unresolved V gene, and the others are unexplained. The sample table lists approximately 92,000 clones, around 90% of them with a count of one. Roughly 1.4% of the sample goes to the ten largest clones. The sequences come from peripheral blood, collected in the first trimester of pregnancy. This sequence originates from a female donor with multiple sclerosis, enrolled in a pregnancy study.

The CDR3 region reads CASSPDGRGIAEAFF. In nucleotide form, the sequence is TGCGCCAGCAGCCCCGATGGACGGGGTATTGCTGAAGCTTTCTTT. The V gene is TRBV5-1 and the J gene is TRBJ1-1; no D segment can be confidently identified. The CDR3 runs 15 residues from the cysteine to the phenylalanine. The CDR3 DNA has 45 bases and is translated from base 1. The germline ends are 19 bases apart after V is trimmed by 4 bases and J by 6 bases. CDR1 and CDR2 were assigned from the germline V gene as SGHRS and YFSETQ.